Presented here are 18 T cell receptor beta chains from one specimen sequenced in a study of beta chain features in type 1 diabetes. No antigen has been identified for these receptors. General observations from the study: Moderate but significant shortening of TCRB CDR3s was recorded in all four CD4+ subsets from Type 1 diabetes patients.

The authors reverse transcribed all of the isolated RNA, so sequencing captured expressed TCRB transcripts. Repertoires were generated with immunoSEQ multiplex PCR, while TCRdb's copy carries only in-frame clones and drops some. The repertoire has 200,000 to 300,000 clones, approximately 14% of them found once; the top ten carry roughly 0.019%. The specimen sequenced was naive CD4+ T cells from blood. These receptors were collected from a man aged 25 to 40 with type 1 diabetes.

This clone was seen a handful of times. The chain recombines TRBV2 with TRBJ2-1, with TRBD2 matching 12 bases. The CDR3 length is 15 residues. The V and J ends lost 8 bases and 8 bases, in that order; junction bases with no gene match: 10. Germline V lookup: CDR1 SNHLY, CDR2 FYNNEI. CDR3 region: CASSASGGARDEQFF. CDR3 in DNA: TGTGCCAGCTCGGCTAGCGGGGGGGCAAGGGATGAGCAGTTCTTC.

The genes are TRBV6-5 and TRBJ2-7; D not certain. Trimming took 5 bases from V and 7 from J, leaving 12 bases between them. The germline V gene has CDR1 MNHEY and CDR2 SVGAGI. The CDR3 runs 12 residues. CDR3 residues: CASSRSGYEQYF. The CDR3 DNA is TGTGCCAGCAGTAGATCAGGCTATGAGCAGTACTTC.

The chain employs TRBV19 and TRBJ1-5, with 8 positions matching TRBD1. The CDR3 length is 16 residues. V was pared by 4 bases and J by 3 bases, with 8 bases of the junction left unmatched. Per germline, CDR1 LNHDA and CDR2 SQIVND (reference sequence). The CDR3 protein is CASSTQGATSNQPQHF. The CDR3 nucleotides read TGTGCCAGTAGTACCCAGGGGGCGACCTCCAATCAGCCCCAGCATTTT.

The rearrangement uses TRBV30 and TRBJ1-6; 8 bases are a match to TRBD1. CDR3 length: 13 residues. The V gene's germline CDR1 is GTSNPN and CDR2 SVGIG (reference sequence). The V gene end was trimmed by 0 bases and the J gene end by 17 bases; junction bases not matched to a gene: 9. CDR3 sequence (DNA): TGTGCCTGGAGTGTCAGGGGGCGCAGAGGGGTCCACTTT. Protein product: CAWSVRGRRGVHF.

This clone was seen only a few times. V and J are TRBV7-9 and TRBJ1-2; D remains unclear. Germline assignment: CDR1 SEHNR and CDR2 FQNEAQ (reference sequence). V was cut by 1 base and J by 4 bases, with 10 bases left in between. The CDR3 is made up of 14 amino acids. The CDR3 sequence: CASSLGEASYGYTF. The CDR3 nucleotides read TGTGCCAGCAGCTTAGGTGAGGCTAGCTATGGCTACACCTTC.

This clone was seen more than once but under ten times. The chain combines TRBV29-1 with TRBJ1-5; D call uncertain. The CDR3 is made up of 13 amino acids. CDR1 is SQVTM and CDR2 is ANQGSEA in the germline V gene. Trimming shortened V by 0 bases and J by 0 bases, and 3 bases separated the two germline ends. CDR3 bases: TGCAGCGTTGAAGAGAGTAGCAATCAGCCCCAGCATTTT. It specifies CSVEESSNQPQHF.

This clone showed up just a few times. J is TRBJ1-6 and V is TRBV14; D is perhaps TRBD1 (6 bases). Per germline, CDR1 SGHDN and CDR2 FVKESK. This CDR3 has 15 residues. V was shortened by 0 bases and J by 11 bases, with 14 bases between the two germline ends. This CDR3 is CASSQDLVAGAPLHF. In nucleotides, the CDR3 is TGTGCCAGCAGCCAAGATTTGGTAGCAGGGGCACCCCTCCACTTT.

This clone was detected only a few times. The chain carries TRBV5-4 and TRBJ1-2, with a tentative D call TRBD1 (6 bases). Trimming cost V 0 bases and J 4 bases, with 10 bases left between them. The CDR3 loop spans 14 amino acids. CDR1 is SGHNT and CDR2 is YYREEE in the germline V gene (reference sequence). In nucleotides, the CDR3 is TGTGCCAGCAGCTTGGGGACAGCTTTCTATGGCTACACCTTC. It encodes CASSLGTAFYGYTF.

The CDR3 loop reads CASSNQGEETQYF. Written as DNA, the CDR3 is TGTGCCAGTAGTAATCAAGGGGAAGAGACCCAGTACTTC. This chain joins TRBV19 and TRBJ2-5, with D perhaps TRBD1 (5 bases). The V gene's germline CDR1 is LNHDA and CDR2 SQIVND (reference sequence). V gave up 4 bases and J gave up 3 bases, with 9 bases separating them. The CDR3 is made up of 13 amino acids.

The CDR3 DNA sequence: TGTGCCTGGAGAGGAGACGAAAAACTGTTTTTT. Translating it yields CAWRGDEKLFF. This sequence joins TRBV30 and TRBJ1-4; no clear D. The V gene lost 3 bases and the J gene lost 8 bases, with 7 bases spanning the gap. This CDR3 contains 11 residues. CDR1 and CDR2 (germline): GTSNPN, SVGIG (reference sequence).

This clone showed up just a few times. This chain joins TRBV5-4 and TRBJ2-1; TRBD1 agrees at 8 bases. This CDR3 spans 15 amino acids. Germline lookup yields CDR1 SGHNT and CDR2 YYREEE (reference sequence). Trimming took 4 bases from V and 1 from J; bases not matched to a gene: 4. The CDR3 DNA follows: TGTGCCAGCAGCCCGGACAGGGCTTCCTACAATGAGCAGTTCTTC. Its translation is CASSPDRASYNEQFF.

This clone was counted between two and nine times. The chain carries TRBV7-6 and TRBJ2-1; 12 nucleotides line up with TRBD2. From germline, CDR1 is SGHVS and CDR2 FNYEAQ. V was clipped by 2 bases and J by 8 bases; unmatched bases: 10. The CDR3 extends over 17 amino acids. CDR3 loop: CASSLTASGGAIHEQFF. In nucleotides, the CDR3 is TGTGCCAGCAGCTTAACCGCTAGCGGGGGGGCTATCCATGAGCAGTTCTTC.

This clone has only a few counts. The V call is TRBV27, the J call TRBJ1-1; D might be TRBD1 (5 bases). Trimming removed 3 bases from V and 1 base from J, with 6 bases in between. CDR3 length: 13 amino acids. In germline, CDR1 is MNHEY, CDR2 SMNVEV (reference sequence). The CDR3 DNA reads as TGTGCCAGCAGTTTCAGGGAGAACACTGAAGCTTTCTTT. Encoded protein: CASSFRENTEAFF.

This clone turned up a few times. This chain connects TRBV30 to TRBJ1-1; D gene uncertain. CDR1 and CDR2 (germline): GTSNPN, SVGIG (reference sequence). CDR3 length equals 12 residues. V lost 0 bases and J 5 bases, leaving 7 bases between the germline ends. This CDR3 reads CAWSVAGTEAFF. CDR3 in DNA: TGTGCCTGGAGTGTAGCGGGGACTGAAGCTTTCTTT.

V usage is TRBV30 and J usage is TRBJ2-3, with 9 bases fitting TRBD2. CDR1 is GTSNPN and CDR2 is SVGIG in the germline V gene (reference sequence). The CDR3 loop spans 14 amino acids. The junction had 4 bases not matched to a gene; V was cut back by 0 bases and J by 6 bases. DNA of the CDR3: TGTGCCTGGAGTGTCGGACTAGCGCCGGATACGCAGTATTTT. Translating it yields CAWSVGLAPDTQYF.

The V and J genes are TRBV29-1 and TRBJ1-1, with 8 bases matching TRBD1. V was clipped by 6 bases and J by 2 bases; unmatched bases: 11. CDR1 is SQVTM and CDR2 is ANQGSEA in the germline V gene. The CDR3 length is 15 residues. DNA of the CDR3: TGCAGCGTCCGCGACAGGGGCGAAAGTAACACTGAAGCTTTCTTT. As protein: CSVRDRGESNTEAFF.

This sequence joins TRBV11-2 and TRBJ2-3, with 10 nucleotides matching TRBD2. The germline CDR1 and CDR2 sequences are SGHAT and FQNNGV. V dropped 4 bases and J dropped 6; count of bases not matched to a gene: 4. The CDR3 runs 14 residues. CDR3 sequence reads: CASSSPAGGDTQYF. The DNA for the CDR3 is TGTGCCAGCAGCTCTCCAGCGGGAGGGGATACGCAGTATTTT. Full variable domain (remainder filled in from reference TRBV11-2 and TRBJ2-3): EAGVAQSPRYKIIEKRQSVAFWCNPISGHATLYWYQQILGQGPKLLIQFQNNGVVDDSQLPKDRFSAERLKGVDSTLKIQPAKLEDSAVYLCASSSPAGGDTQYFGPGTRLTVL.

This clone was seen more than once but under ten times. The V gene is TRBV6-5, the J gene TRBJ2-1; 10 bases match TRBD2. Germline V gives CDR1 MNHEY, CDR2 SVGAGI. Trimming removed 2 bases from V and 8 bases from J; junction bases left unmatched: 6. The CDR3 covers 15 residues. The CDR3 sequence is CASSYAAGGPYEQFF. CDR3 nucleotide sequence: TGTGCCAGCAGTTACGCAGCGGGGGGGCCGTATGAGCAGTTCTTC.